Shown below are 31 T cell receptor beta chains from a single sample sequenced in a study of blood T cell repertoires in COVID-19. The data were produced by immunoSEQ multiplex PCR, yet TCRdb's version contains in-frame clones alone and is incomplete. The table lists a few hundred thousand clones, 80% to 90% of them singletons. What was sequenced was PBMCs or T cells enriched from blood (not recorded which). The receptors stem from a woman aged 45-60 years who had recovered from COVID-19.

The V call is TRBV5-1, the J call TRBJ2-1, with 11 bases fitting TRBD2. V lost 5 bases and J lost 3; bases outside the gene matches: 4. Looked up from germline, CDR1 is SGHRS and CDR2 is YFSETQ. The CDR3 consists of 15 residues. DNA for the CDR3: TGCGCCAGCAGGGGCCTAGCGGGAGGCTACAATGAGCAGTTCTTC. Residues: CASRGLAGGYNEQFF.

The chain carries TRBV20-1 and TRBJ2-5; D uncertain. CDR3 length: 11 amino acids. Germline loops: CDR1 DFQATT, CDR2 SNEGSKA (reference sequence). V gave up 0 bases and J gave up 8 bases, with 7 bases separating them. As DNA, the CDR3 is TGCAGTGCTAGAGATCTCCCCACCCAGTACTTC. Protein sequence: CSARDLPTQYF.

The chain is built from TRBV19 and TRBJ2-1; 10 nucleotides line up with TRBD1. This CDR3 has 16 residues. The V segment lost 7 bases and the J segment 2 bases; nucleotides outside the gene matches: 8. Germline CDR1 reads LNHDA; CDR2 reads SQIVND (reference sequence). CDR3 in DNA: TGTGCCAGTATCCAGTCGACAGGGGGCGCCTACAATGAGCAGTTCTTC. Translating it yields CASIQSTGGAYNEQFF.

With respect to this clone: The identical CDR3 is also encoded by other nucleotide sequences in the sample. This sequence joins TRBV6-4 and TRBJ2-1; D may be TRBD2 (6 bases). Trimming removed 0 bases from V and 0 bases from J, with 6 bases in between. The CDR3 is 15 amino acids. The germline gives CDR1 MRHNA, CDR2 SNTAGT. The CDR3 loop reads CASSDSSGSYNEQFF. The CDR3 DNA reads TGTGCCAGCAGTGACTCTAGCGGCTCCTACAATGAGCAGTTCTTC.

The chain carries TRBV18 and TRBJ2-1; 14 bases align to TRBD2. V lost 4 bases and J lost 10; bases outside the gene matches: 6. CDR1 is KGHSH and CDR2 is LQKENI in the germline V gene. The CDR3 is 15 residues long. The CDR3 bases are TGTGCCAGCTCACTCGGGACTAGCGGGAGAGGGGAGCAGTTCTTC. It yields the protein CASSLGTSGRGEQFF.

V gene TRBV27 combines with J gene TRBJ2-1, with 8 bases matching TRBD2. J was trimmed by 5 bases and V by 2 bases; bases with no gene match: 8. This CDR3 contains 16 residues. CDR1 is MNHEY and CDR2 is SMNVEV in the germline V gene (reference sequence). CDR3 residues: CASSLDPGGRNNEQFF. CDR3 sequence (DNA): TGTGCCAGCAGTTTAGATCCTGGCGGGAGGAACAATGAGCAGTTCTTC.

The chain links TRBV5-1 to TRBJ2-4; TRBD2 might be the D (6 bases). Germline loops: CDR1 SGHRS, CDR2 YFSETQ. V was clipped by 0 bases and J by 0 bases, with 10 bases between them. The CDR3 totals 16 residues. DNA of the CDR3: TGCGCCAGCAGCTTGGGGTCAGCGGGAGCCAAAAACATTCAGTACTTC. As protein: CASSLGSAGAKNIQYF.

The V and J genes are TRBV13 and TRBJ2-7; 8 nucleotides line up with TRBD1. CDR3 length equals 15 residues. Germline CDR1 PRHDT, CDR2 FYEKMQ (reference sequence). The ends lost 6 bases at V and 6 bases at J; junction bases unmatched: 13. The CDR3 DNA is TGTGCCAGCAGAGCAGGGGGCGGAAGACTCTCCGAGCAGTACTTC. Its protein is CASRAGGGRLSEQYF.

The V call is TRBV16, the J call TRBJ2-3; 9 bases are a match to TRBD1. The CDR3 is 17 amino acids. The germline V gene has CDR1 KGHSY and CDR2 FQNENV. The junction had 12 bases not matched to a gene; V was cut back by 2 bases and J by 6 bases. The CDR3 reads CASSQRDPGQGPDTQYF. CDR3 nucleotide sequence: TGTGCCAGCAGCCAAAGGGACCCGGGACAGGGCCCCGATACGCAGTATTTT.

The chain joins TRBV4-1 to TRBJ1-2; D gene unclear. CDR3 size: 12 residues. Trimming pared 0 bases from V and 10 bases from J, leaving 9 bases between. Germline CDR1 is MGHRA and CDR2 is YSYEKL. The CDR3 sequence is CASSQEEVDYTF. The CDR3 nucleotides are TGCGCCAGCAGCCAAGAAGAGGTTGACTACACCTTC.

This clone was observed a single time. The V gene is TRBV18, the J gene TRBJ2-3, with D possibly being TRBD2 (6 bases). The length of the CDR3 is 16 residues. Germline loops: CDR1 KGHSH, CDR2 LQKENI. Between the trimmed V and J ends, which lost 5 bases and 0 bases, there was a span of 15 bases. CDR3 protein: CASSRAWGGSTDTQYF. The CDR3 nucleotides are TGTGCCAGCTCAAGAGCGTGGGGAGGAAGCACAGATACGCAGTATTTT.

This chain connects TRBV27 to TRBJ2-7, with 9 bases fitting TRBD1. Losses at the gene ends were 4 bases for V and 5 bases for J; bases not matched to a gene: 6. This CDR3 is built from 14 residues. In germline, CDR1 is MNHEY, CDR2 SMNVEV (reference sequence). The CDR3 loop reads CASSSYRGLDEQYF. CDR3 sequence (DNA): TGTGCCAGCAGTTCTTACAGGGGGCTCGACGAGCAGTACTTC.

The chain links TRBV11-2 to TRBJ1-5; D might be TRBD1 (5 bases). Germline CDR1 is SGHAT and CDR2 is FQNNGV. V lost 0 bases to trimming and J lost 7 bases, with 13 bases between them. This CDR3 is built from 15 residues. DNA for the CDR3: TGTGCCAGCAGCTTAGATCACGTCGGGGGACAGCCCCAGCATTTT. Its translation: CASSLDHVGGQPQHF.

The rearrangement joins TRBV18 to TRBJ2-3; possibly TRBD2 for D (5 bases). The CDR3 is 17 residues long. Trimming took off 6 bases at V and 2 bases at J, with 21 bases between the two ends. The germline CDR1 and CDR2 sequences are KGHSH and LQKENI. The CDR3 sequence is CASSLTTGSRDTDTQYF. As DNA, the CDR3 is TGTGCCAGCTCTTTGACTACCGGGTCCCGAGACACAGATACGCAGTATTTT.

The chain recombines TRBV29-1 with TRBJ2-5, with D unresolved. Looked up from germline, CDR1 is SQVTM and CDR2 is ANQGSEA. The CDR3 runs to 11 residues. V was trimmed by 4 bases and J by 5 bases, leaving 8 bases between them. CDR3: CSVGGGETQYF. In DNA, the CDR3 is TGCAGCGTTGGCGGCGGTGAGACCCAGTACTTC. The full variable domain, in which reference TRBV29-1 and TRBJ2-5 provide the parts outside the CDR3, is SAVISQKPSRDICQRGTSLTIQCQVDSQVTMMFWYRQQPGQSLTLIATANQGSEATYESGFVIDKFPISRPNLTFSTLTVSNMSPEDSSIYLCSVGGGETQYFGPGTRLLVL.

The chain uses TRBV7-2 and TRBJ2-3; D might be TRBD2 (6 bases). Trimming left V 5 bases short and J 2 bases short, with 14 bases between. The CDR3 length is 15 residues. Germline V CDR1 and CDR2: SGHTA, FQGNSA. CDR3 protein: CASSPGTYPTDTQYF. The CDR3 bases are TGTGCCAGCAGCCCGGGGACTTACCCCACAGATACGCAGTATTTT. Looking up the rest from reference TRBV7-2 and TRBJ2-3 gives the full variable domain: GAGVSQSPSNKVTEKGKDVELRCDPISGHTALYWYRQSLGQGLEFLIYFQGNSAPDKSGLPSDRFSAERTGGSVSTLTIQRTQQEDSAVYLCASSPGTYPTDTQYFGPGTRLTVL.

The chain recombines TRBV5-1 with TRBJ2-7; D remains unclear. This CDR3 comprises 14 residues. The V end was cut by 7 bases, the J end by 0 bases, with 14 bases between. Per the germline V gene, CDR1 is SGHRS and CDR2 is YFSETQ. The CDR3 sequence is CASSPEVLSYEQYF. Here the CDR3 DNA reads TGCGCCAGCTCCCCAGAGGTCCTCTCCTACGAGCAGTACTTC. The full variable domain, its missing parts supplied by reference TRBV5-1 and TRBJ2-7, is KAGVTQTPRYLIKTRGQQVTLSCSPISGHRSVSWYQQTPGQGLQFLFEYFSETQRNKGNFPGRFSGRQFSNSRSEMNVSTLELGDSALYLCASSPEVLSYEQYFGPGTRLTVT.

Worth noting for this clone: Other nucleotide sequences in the sample specify the same CDR3. The chain is built from TRBV9 and TRBJ2-3; D may be TRBD2 (5 bases). The CDR3 has 14 amino acids. The V and J ends lost 2 bases and 0 bases respectively, with 7 bases between them. CDR1 and CDR2 from the germline V gene are SGDLS and YYNGEE. CDR3 coding DNA: TGTGCCAGCAGCGTTGGCGGGAGCACAGATACGCAGTATTTT. Residues: CASSVGGSTDTQYF.

The chain links TRBV5-6 to TRBJ1-2, with D unclear. CDR1 SGHDT and CDR2 YYEEEE come from the germline V gene. The V end lost 0 bases, the J end lost 4 bases, and 10 bases lay between the germline ends. The CDR3 runs 14 residues. CDR3 residues: CASSLEPSSYGYTF. CDR3 nucleotide sequence: TGTGCCAGCAGCTTGGAGCCGAGCTCCTATGGCTACACCTTC.

This chain joins TRBV5-8 and TRBJ1-5, with a tentative D call TRBD1 (5 bases). V lost 4 bases, J lost 6 bases, and 11 bases lay in between. CDR1 SGHTS and CDR2 YDEGEE come from the germline V gene. The CDR3 consists of 13 residues. CDR3 region: CASSASGGQPQHF. CDR3 nucleotides: TGTGCCAGCAGCGCCTCGGGGGGTCAGCCCCAGCATTTT.

The rearrangement links TRBV2 to TRBJ2-7; maybe TRBD2 (7 bases). Germline lookup yields CDR1 SNHLY and CDR2 FYNNEI. This CDR3 is built from 15 residues. The V end was cut by 1 base, the J end by 0 bases, with 10 bases between. CDR3 in DNA: TGTGCCAGCAGTGAAGGAGGGGGGGACTCCTACGAGCAGTACTTC. It yields the protein CASSEGGGDSYEQYF.

Only one count was recorded for this clone. The chain employs TRBV27 and TRBJ2-5; D is possibly TRBD2 (5 bases). Germline CDR1 is MNHEY and CDR2 is SMNVEV (reference sequence). Trimming removed 6 bases from V and 1 base from J, with 12 bases in between. The CDR3 consists of 14 residues. The CDR3 bases are TGTGCCAGCAGCCCCAAGGACTTCCAAGAGACCCAGTACTTC. Encoded protein: CASSPKDFQETQYF.

V and J are TRBV15 and TRBJ2-7; 8 bases are shared with TRBD1. The V and J ends lost 5 bases and 3 bases, in that order; junction bases with no gene match: 9. The germline V gene encodes CDR1 LNHNV and CDR2 YYDKDF (reference sequence). This CDR3 contains 15 residues. The CDR3 sequence: CATSQPETGDYEQYF. The CDR3 nucleotides are TGTGCCACCAGCCAACCAGAGACAGGGGACTACGAGCAGTACTTC.

This chain links TRBV28 with TRBJ1-3; no firm D call. Germline CDR1 is MDHEN and CDR2 is SYDVKM. The CDR3 spans 19 residues. Deletions cut 2 bases from V and 4 bases from J, with 24 bases between. The CDR3 DNA reads as TGTGCCAGCAGTTTAAAGCACGAGACATGGGTCCCTGCAGGAAACACCATATATTTT. Encoded protein: CASSLKHETWVPAGNTIYF.

This chain links TRBV6-5 with TRBJ2-7; D is unclear. This CDR3 has 15 amino acids. The germline V and J ends were trimmed by 6 bases and 3 bases, with 18 bases remaining between them. In germline, CDR1 is MNHEY, CDR2 SVGAGI. The CDR3 is CASRPAAAEFYEQYF. Here the CDR3 DNA reads TGTGCCAGCAGGCCTGCCGCGGCAGAGTTCTACGAGCAGTACTTC.

This chain uses TRBV28 with TRBJ2-7; 8 bases are a match to TRBD1. CDR3 length equals 16 residues. Looked up from germline, CDR1 is MDHEN and CDR2 is SYDVKM. J lost 1 base, V lost 3 bases, and 8 bases had no gene match. The CDR3 region is CASSFSGTGPSYEQYF. The CDR3 region has the DNA TGTGCCAGCAGTTTTTCCGGGACAGGACCTTCCTACGAGCAGTACTTC.

Notes on this clone: A read error may account for a junction end that differs from germline. This chain links TRBV27 with TRBJ2-7, with TRBD2 identical over 7 bases. Germline CDR1 and CDR2: MNHEY and SMNVEV (reference sequence). This CDR3 region has 15 residues. The CDR3, as DNA: TGTGCCAGCAGTTTATTAGTGGGACTATCCTCCGAGCAGTACTTC. Translating gives CASSLLVGLSSEQYF.

The chain has TRBV28 and TRBJ1-2; 7 bases map to TRBD1. The CDR3 is 17 amino acids. CDR1 is MDHEN, CDR2 SYDVKM, per germline. With 7 bases clipped from V and 6 bases from J, the junction kept 20 bases outside the gene matches. CDR3 protein: CASTNPLGLTGEDGYTF. The CDR3 DNA is TGTGCCAGCACCAATCCACTTGGGCTAACAGGGGAAGATGGCTACACCTTC.

This chain joins TRBV7-9 and TRBJ2-5; TRBD1 aligns across 7 bases. V trimming: 6 bases; J trimming: 5 bases; junction bases outside the gene matches: 12. Germline values: CDR1 SEHNR, CDR2 FQNEAQ (reference sequence). There are 15 residues in the CDR3. This CDR3 reads CASSSGTAGGETQYF. CDR3 coding DNA: TGTGCCAGCAGTTCAGGGACAGCCGGCGGGGAGACCCAGTACTTC.

The chain links TRBV11-2 to TRBJ2-7; D ambiguous. CDR3 length: 14 residues. V was shortened by 1 base and J by 4 bases, with 11 bases between the two germline ends. The germline V gene encodes CDR1 SGHAT and CDR2 FQNNGV. CDR3 in DNA: TGTGCCAGCAGCTTAGGCGGCAGTGGGTACGAGCAGTACTTC. It specifies CASSLGGSGYEQYF.

The DNA for the CDR3 is TGTGCCACCTTGCGGGGGGGCACAGATACGCAGTATTTT. As protein: CATLRGGTDTQYF. The V gene is TRBV15, the J gene TRBJ2-3; 8 bases align to TRBD2. V shed 8 bases, J shed 1 base, and the junction held 2 bases outside the gene matches. This CDR3 has 13 residues. The germline CDR1 and CDR2 sequences are LNHNV and YYDKDF (reference sequence).